The subject of this entry is one T cell receptor (beta chain). The data are from a study of blood T cell repertoires in COVID-19. About the research overall: Samples representing acute and convalescent COVID-19 were sourced from the United States, Italy and Spain. PBMCs, B-cell-depleted T cells, or T cells provided the cDNA or gDNA that made up the material.

Using immunoSEQ multiplex PCR, the repertoire was profiled, and TCRdb retains in-frame clones only, with some absent. The sample shows approximately 130,000 clones, about 90% of them seen only once. The CDR3 runs to 17 residues. Germline assignment: CDR1 LNHDA and CDR2 SQIVND (reference sequence). The V end was cut by 4 bases, the J end by 0 bases, with 13 bases between. The material sequenced was peripheral blood. The TCR sequence derives from a man aged 45-65 years with active COVID-19. V and J are TRBV19 and TRBJ2-6; TRBD2 is a possible D gene (7 bases). Written as DNA, the CDR3 is TGTGCCAGTAGTAGGGGAGGGGGTTACTCTGGGGCCAACGTCCTGACTTTC. Translating gives CASSRGGGYSGANVLTF.